What follows are 31 T cell receptor beta chains derived from one specimen sequenced in a study of Tregs in tolerant kidney transplant recipients. Method: immunoSEQ multiplex PCR; TCRdb's copy keeps in-frame clones and lacks some. This sample has about 240,000 clones, with 80% to 85% found just once. The specimen was CD4+ T cells from blood. These receptors all stem from a human donor in good health.

The chain couples TRBV9 to TRBJ2-1; 13 nucleotides match TRBD2. CDR1 and CDR2 (germline): SGDLS, YYNGEE. This CDR3 contains 17 residues. Losses at the gene ends were 4 bases for V and 1 base for J; bases not matched to a gene: 5. CDR3: CASSYGLAGESYNEQFF. CDR3 nucleotide sequence: TGTGCCAGCAGCTACGGACTAGCGGGAGAGTCCTACAATGAGCAGTTCTTC.

This chain joins TRBV7-2 and TRBJ1-1; 8 bases line up with TRBD1. Germline V lookup: CDR1 SGHTA, CDR2 FQGNSA. The CDR3 has 14 residues. V was pared by 4 bases and J by 4 bases, with 5 bases of the junction left unmatched. The CDR3 region has the DNA TGTGCCAGCAGCTCACGGACAGGGAGCACTGAAGCTTTCTTT. It is translated as CASSSRTGSTEAFF. Complete variable domain (other parts from reference TRBV7-2 and TRBJ1-1): GAGVSQSPSNKVTEKGKDVELRCDPISGHTALYWYRQSLGQGLEFLIYFQGNSAPDKSGLPSDRFSAERTGGSVSTLTIQRTQQEDSAVYLCASSSRTGSTEAFFGQGTRLTVV.

V usage is TRBV30 and J usage is TRBJ1-1, with D unclear. The V gene lost 3 bases and the J gene lost 4 bases, with 12 bases spanning the gap. CDR1 is GTSNPN, CDR2 SVGIG, per germline (reference sequence). This CDR3 is 13 amino acids long. CDR3 in amino acids: CAWSKYGSTEAFF. As DNA, the CDR3 is TGTGCCTGGAGCAAGTACGGGAGCACTGAAGCTTTCTTT.

This chain joins TRBV5-1 and TRBJ1-4; 9 nucleotides align to TRBD1. Trimming at V came to 3 bases and at J to 4 bases, leaving 4 bases not matched to a gene. Germline V gene sequence: CDR1 SGHRS, CDR2 YFSETQ. The CDR3 sequence is 15 residues long. The DNA of the CDR3 is TGCGCCAGCAGCTCCGGGACAGGGTATAATGAAAAACTGTTTTTT. Its protein is CASSSGTGYNEKLFF.

The chain uses TRBV10-3 and TRBJ2-7; 11 nucleotides line up with TRBD2. CDR3 length: 14 residues. V trimming: 6 bases; J trimming: 2 bases; junction bases outside the gene matches: 3. Germline loops: CDR1 ENHRY, CDR2 SYGVKD. CDR3: CAIRSGLAAYEQYF. For the CDR3, the DNA is TGTGCCATCAGATCGGGACTAGCGGCCTACGAGCAGTACTTC.

The chain employs TRBV5-8 and TRBJ2-3; D perhaps matches TRBD2 (7 bases). The CDR3 totals 15 residues. The V end was cut by 4 bases, the J end by 3 bases, with 15 bases between. Germline CDR1 is SGHTS and CDR2 is YDEGEE. CDR3 in amino acids: CASSLIGGATDTQYF. CDR3 nucleotides: TGTGCCAGCAGCCTAATAGGGGGGGCGACAGATACGCAGTATTTT.

V and J are TRBV5-1 and TRBJ2-1; 13 bases match TRBD2. CDR1 is SGHRS and CDR2 is YFSETQ in the germline V gene. The CDR3 length is 17 residues. With 0 bases clipped from V and 7 bases from J, the junction kept 7 bases outside the gene matches. The CDR3 coding sequence is TGCGCCAGCAGCTTGGGAACGGGGGGACTAGCGGGAAATGAGCAGTTCTTC. It encodes CASSLGTGGLAGNEQFF.

The chain joins TRBV5-1 to TRBJ2-1; D unclear. There are 15 residues in the CDR3. Germline V gene sequence: CDR1 SGHRS, CDR2 YFSETQ. Trimming pared 0 bases from V and 2 bases from J, leaving 9 bases between. The CDR3 bases are TGCGCCAGCAGCTTGGAGGCGCCAGCCTACAATGAGCAGTTCTTC. Encoded protein: CASSLEAPAYNEQFF.

This clone has only one observation. The J gene is TRBJ1-4, the V gene TRBV13; D might be TRBD1 (5 bases). V lost 5 bases and J 8 bases, leaving 15 bases between the germline ends. The germline gives CDR1 PRHDT, CDR2 FYEKMQ (reference sequence). This CDR3 is 14 amino acids long. The CDR3 DNA reads as TGTGCCAGCAGCCGCCGATTGGGACCCGAAAAACTGTTTTTT. Protein: CASSRRLGPEKLFF.

A few counts support this clone. V is TRBV6-1 and J is TRBJ1-2; 9 bases are shared with TRBD1. The CDR3 runs to 15 residues. Germline loops: CDR1 MNHNS, CDR2 SASEGT. Germline trimming cut 0 bases from V and 2 bases from J; bases unmatched to any gene: 1. CDR3 in DNA: TGTGCCAGCAGTGAAGCCGGGACAGGGAACTATGGCTACACCTTC. This encodes CASSEAGTGNYGYTF.

The genes are TRBV6-5 and TRBJ2-1; the match to TRBD2 covers 10 bases. This CDR3 region has 16 residues. Germline CDR1 reads MNHEY; CDR2 reads SVGAGI. V dropped 0 bases and J dropped 8; count of bases not matched to a gene: 7. The CDR3 DNA follows: TGTGCCAGCAGTTACTCGAAAGCTAGCGGGAGCCATGAGCAGTTCTTC. It specifies CASSYSKASGSHEQFF.

This clone has more than one count but fewer than ten. Distinct nucleotide sequences in the sample also encode this CDR3. The chain couples TRBV5-1 to TRBJ2-7; 9 nucleotides line up with TRBD1. J gave up 6 bases and V 0 bases, and 1 base lay outside the gene matches. CDR3 length: 13 residues. In germline, CDR1 is SGHRS, CDR2 YFSETQ. CDR3 loop: CASSLGQGGEQYF. DNA for the CDR3: TGCGCCAGCAGCTTGGGACAGGGGGGCGAGCAGTACTTC.

The V and J genes are TRBV5-5 and TRBJ1-2; D call uncertain. The CDR3 is 15 residues long. Per germline, CDR1 SGHKS and CDR2 YYEKEE (reference sequence). The V end was cut by 1 base, the J end by 1 base, with 11 bases between. The chain's CDR3 is CASSLLRSINYGYTF. CDR3 in DNA: TGTGCCAGCAGCTTGCTTCGTTCAATTAACTATGGCTACACCTTC.

This clone showed up just once. The chain links TRBV7-6 to TRBJ1-3; TRBD1 might be the D (5 bases). The CDR3 runs 16 residues. Germline V gene data show CDR1 as SGHVS and CDR2 as FNYEAQ. V shed 3 bases and J shed 2 bases, with 14 bases lying between them. DNA of the CDR3: TGTGCCAGCAGCTTGGGGGTTTTGGCTACTGGAAACACCATATATTTT. This encodes CASSLGVLATGNTIYF.

A single count supports this clone. This CDR3 is CASSLDLVAGGYTF. CDR3 nucleotide sequence: TGTGCCAGCAGCTTAGATCTTGTGGCGGGTGGCTACACCTTC. The V and J genes are TRBV7-2 and TRBJ1-2, with D hard to call. The CDR3 covers 14 residues. Trimming removed 1 base from V and 7 bases from J, with 13 bases in between. Germline V lookup: CDR1 SGHTA, CDR2 FQGNSA.

The chain recombines TRBV2 with TRBJ1-3, with D uncertain. Germline CDR1 is SNHLY and CDR2 is FYNNEI. The CDR3 runs to 17 residues. V gave up 3 bases and J gave up 0 bases, with 15 bases separating them. The CDR3 coding sequence is TGTGCCAGCAGTGATCGCGGGGTCCTTAGCTCTGGAAACACCATATATTTT. Its protein product is CASSDRGVLSSGNTIYF.

V is TRBV15 and J is TRBJ1-5; no firm D call. The CDR3 extends over 14 amino acids. Germline V gives CDR1 LNHNV, CDR2 YYDKDF (reference sequence). V shed 1 base and J shed 1 base, with 5 bases lying between them. DNA of the CDR3: TGTGCCACCAGCAGAGTGGGGAGCAATCAGCCCCAGCATTTT. The encoded protein is CATSRVGSNQPQHF.

This clone was found once. The V call is TRBV7-9, the J call TRBJ2-5, with TRBD2 identical over 8 bases. The CDR3 extends over 17 amino acids. Germline V gene data show CDR1 as SEHNR and CDR2 as FQNEAQ (reference sequence). Trimming took 1 base from V and 0 from J; bases not matched to a gene: 7. The CDR3 sequence: CASSLGVASGYQETQYF. CDR3 nucleotides: TGTGCCAGCAGCTTAGGAGTTGCTAGCGGGTACCAAGAGACCCAGTACTTC.

This clone was observed a few times. The V gene is TRBV6-5, the J gene TRBJ2-7; 7 positions match TRBD1. Germline V CDR1 and CDR2: MNHEY, SVGAGI. The CDR3 is 16 amino acids. V trimming: 0 bases; J trimming: 3 bases; junction bases outside the gene matches: 8. CDR3 DNA sequence: TGTGCCAGCAGTTACTCGACCGACAGGGTAATCTACGAGCAGTACTTC. Encoded protein: CASSYSTDRVIYEQYF.

The V gene is TRBV6-6, the J gene TRBJ1-2, with 7 bases that match TRBD1. Germline V gene sequence: CDR1 MNHNY, CDR2 SVGAGI (reference sequence). V was clipped by 2 bases and J by 5 bases; unmatched bases: 8. The CDR3 runs 15 residues. The CDR3 nucleotides are TGTGCCAGCAGTTACCCGACAGGGCGGGAGTATGGCTACACCTTC. Translation: CASSYPTGREYGYTF.

This clone appeared a few times. V gene TRBV5-1 combines with J gene TRBJ2-7; TRBD1 agrees at 7 bases. The CDR3 contains 17 residues. CDR1 is SGHRS, CDR2 YFSETQ, per germline. V lost 0 bases to trimming and J lost 6 bases; unmatched junction nucleotides: 15. In DNA, the CDR3 is TGCGCCAGCAGCTTGGGTGGACAGGTCCAAGGGCTGGGCGAGCAGTACTTC. It yields the protein CASSLGGQVQGLGEQYF. The entire variable domain, with the rest obtained from reference TRBV5-1 and TRBJ2-7, is as follows: KAGVTQTPRYLIKTRGQQVTLSCSPISGHRSVSWYQQTPGQGLQFLFEYFSETQRNKGNFPGRFSGRQFSNSRSEMNVSTLELGDSALYLCASSLGGQVQGLGEQYFGPGTRLTVT.

This rearrangement joins TRBV19 to TRBJ2-7; the D gene is possibly TRBD1 (6 bases). Germline CDR1 LNHDA, CDR2 SQIVND (reference sequence). The CDR3 totals 13 residues. V was cut by 5 bases and J by 3 bases, with 11 bases left in between. CDR3 nucleotide sequence: TGTGCCAGTAGTCGAATCAGGGGCTACGAGCAGTACTTC. Protein product: CASSRIRGYEQYF.

This clone was detected only once. V usage is TRBV28 and J usage is TRBJ1-5; D ambiguous. The CDR3 consists of 15 residues. CDR1 is MDHEN and CDR2 is SYDVKM in the germline V gene. V lost 2 bases, J lost 4 bases, and 12 bases lay in between. The CDR3 spells CASSLTGLGNQPQHF. CDR3 nucleotides: TGTGCCAGCAGTTTAACGGGATTGGGAAATCAGCCCCAGCATTTT.

On this clone: Within the sample, other DNA sequences also encode this same CDR3. This rearrangement joins TRBV5-4 to TRBJ2-3, with 8 positions matching TRBD2. Trimming took 4 bases from V and 0 from J; bases not matched to a gene: 7. Germline CDR1 and CDR2: SGHNT and YYREEE (reference sequence). The CDR3 contains 16 residues. CDR3 in amino acids: CASSGGGGSSTDTQYF. CDR3 DNA sequence: TGTGCCAGCAGCGGCGGCGGGGGGTCTAGCACAGATACGCAGTATTTT.

The rearrangement uses TRBV15 and TRBJ2-5, with 8 nucleotides matching TRBD1. Germline-derived CDR1 and CDR2 are LNHNV and YYDKDF (reference sequence). The CDR3 runs 14 residues. The J segment lost 5 bases and the V segment lost 0 bases, leaving 2 bases of the junction unmatched. CDR3 sequence (DNA): TGTGCCACCAGCAGAGACCAGGGGGCTGAGACCCAGTACTTC. Translating gives CATSRDQGAETQYF.

This chain uses TRBV6-1 with TRBJ1-2, with D uncertain. V was clipped by 0 bases and J by 4 bases, with 18 bases between them. From germline, CDR1 is MNHNS and CDR2 SASEGT. The CDR3 is 17 residues long. In nucleotides, the CDR3 is TGTGCCAGCAGTGAAGCACCGGGAGGCCTTTTTGGCTATGGCTACACCTTC. This sequence encodes CASSEAPGGLFGYGYTF.

The chain joins TRBV2 to TRBJ1-5, with 9 bases lining up with TRBD1. The CDR3 is 13 amino acids. Germline CDR1 reads SNHLY; CDR2 reads FYNNEI. J was trimmed by 11 bases and V by 8 bases; bases with no gene match: 10. CDR3 amino acids: CASEDRGPGSQHF. DNA of the CDR3: TGTGCCAGCGAGGACAGGGGCCCAGGATCCCAGCATTTT.

The chain is built from TRBV2 and TRBJ2-3; D is uncertain. The CDR3 consists of 14 residues. CDR1 is SNHLY, CDR2 FYNNEI, per germline. Trimming left V 3 bases short and J 2 bases short, with 9 bases between. The CDR3 nucleotides read TGTGCCAGCAGTGATCTTACGGTCACAGATACGCAGTATTTT. Protein: CASSDLTVTDTQYF.

The chain uses TRBV18 and TRBJ2-5; TRBD1 matches 7 bases. With V trimmed by 1 base and J by 5 bases, 4 bases remained unmatched. The length of the CDR3 is 14 residues. Germline-derived CDR1 and CDR2 are KGHSH and LQKENI. This CDR3 is CASSPRQGYETQYF. The CDR3 DNA is TGTGCCAGCTCACCACGACAGGGTTATGAGACCCAGTACTTC.

The chain links TRBV18 to TRBJ2-5; tentative D call: TRBD1 (5 bases). V dropped 5 bases and J dropped 5 bases, with 21 bases sitting between them. CDR3 length equals 16 residues. CDR1 is KGHSH, CDR2 LQKENI, per germline. The CDR3 sequence: CASSDLRIGVLETQYF. CDR3 DNA sequence: TGTGCCAGCTCAGACCTAAGGATAGGGGTTTTGGAGACCCAGTACTTC.

The V gene is TRBV19, the J gene TRBJ2-3; TRBD2 aligns across 10 bases. The CDR3 length is 15 residues. CDR1 is LNHDA and CDR2 is SQIVND in the germline V gene (reference sequence). After removal of 4 bases from V and 5 bases from J, the junction contained 6 bases not matched to a gene. CDR3 sequence (DNA): TGTGCCAGTAGTACAGCGGGAGGGCCTGGAGATACGCAGTATTTT. This codes for CASSTAGGPGDTQYF.